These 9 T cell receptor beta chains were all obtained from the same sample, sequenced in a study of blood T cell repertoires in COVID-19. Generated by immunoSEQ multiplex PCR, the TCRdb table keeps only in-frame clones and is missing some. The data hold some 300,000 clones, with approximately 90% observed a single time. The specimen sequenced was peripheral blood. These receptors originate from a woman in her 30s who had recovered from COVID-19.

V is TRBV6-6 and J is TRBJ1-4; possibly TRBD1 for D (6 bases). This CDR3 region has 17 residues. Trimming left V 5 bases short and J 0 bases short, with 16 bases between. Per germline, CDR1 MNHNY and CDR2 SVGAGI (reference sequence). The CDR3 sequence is CASSPRTDPATNEKLFF. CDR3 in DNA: TGTGCCAGCAGTCCACGGACAGACCCTGCAACTAATGAAAAACTGTTTTTT.

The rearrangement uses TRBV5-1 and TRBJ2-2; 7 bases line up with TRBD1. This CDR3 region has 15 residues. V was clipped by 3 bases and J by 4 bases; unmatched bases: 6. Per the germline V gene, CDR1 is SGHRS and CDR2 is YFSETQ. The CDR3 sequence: CASSSRGRGTGELFF. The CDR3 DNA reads TGCGCCAGCAGCTCTAGGGGGCGCGGCACCGGGGAGCTGTTTTTT.

CDR3 region: CASSYTQVEPIYF. CDR3 nucleotides: TGTGCCAGCAGTTACACCCAGGTCGAGCCCATATATTTT. This rearrangement joins TRBV6-5 to TRBJ1-3; no definite D call. The CDR3 loop spans 13 amino acids. V was cut by 2 bases and J by 11 bases, with 13 bases left in between. CDR1 is MNHEY and CDR2 is SVGAGI in the germline V gene.

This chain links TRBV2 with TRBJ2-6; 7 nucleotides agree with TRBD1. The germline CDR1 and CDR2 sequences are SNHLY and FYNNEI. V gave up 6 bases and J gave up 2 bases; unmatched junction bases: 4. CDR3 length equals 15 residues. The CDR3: CASRPTGAGANVLTF. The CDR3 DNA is TGTGCCAGCAGACCCACAGGGGCTGGGGCCAACGTCCTGACTTTC.

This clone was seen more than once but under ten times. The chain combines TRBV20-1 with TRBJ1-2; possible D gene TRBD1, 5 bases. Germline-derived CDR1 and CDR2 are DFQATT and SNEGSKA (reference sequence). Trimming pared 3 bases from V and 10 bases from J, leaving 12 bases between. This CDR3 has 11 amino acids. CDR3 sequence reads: CSASRGEDYTF. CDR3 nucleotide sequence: TGCAGTGCTAGTAGAGGGGAGGACTACACCTTC.

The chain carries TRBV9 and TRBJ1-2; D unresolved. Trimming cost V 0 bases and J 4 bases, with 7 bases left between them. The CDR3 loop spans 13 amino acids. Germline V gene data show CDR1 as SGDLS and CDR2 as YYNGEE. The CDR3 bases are TGTGCCAGCAGCGTAGGCGCGGCCTATGGCTACACCTTC. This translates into CASSVGAAYGYTF.

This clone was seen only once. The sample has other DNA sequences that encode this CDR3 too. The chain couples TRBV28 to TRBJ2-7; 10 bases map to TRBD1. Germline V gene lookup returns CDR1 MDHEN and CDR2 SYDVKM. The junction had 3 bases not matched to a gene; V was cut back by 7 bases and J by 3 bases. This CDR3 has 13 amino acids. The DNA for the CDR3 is TGTGCCAGCACGACAGGGGGCAGCTACGAGCAGTACTTC. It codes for CASTTGGSYEQYF. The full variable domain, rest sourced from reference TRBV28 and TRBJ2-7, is DVKVTQSSRYLVKRTGEKVFLECVQDMDHENMFWYRQDPGLGLRLIYFSYDVKMKEKGDIPEGYSVSREKKERFSLILESASTNQTSMYLCASTTGGSYEQYFGPGTRLTVT.

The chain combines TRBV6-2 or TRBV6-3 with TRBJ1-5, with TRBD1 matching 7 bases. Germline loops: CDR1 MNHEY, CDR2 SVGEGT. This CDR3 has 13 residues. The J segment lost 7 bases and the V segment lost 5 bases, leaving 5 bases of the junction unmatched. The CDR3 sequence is CASSRQGSQPQHF. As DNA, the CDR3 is TGTGCCAGCAGTCGACAGGGCAGCCAGCCCCAGCATTTT.

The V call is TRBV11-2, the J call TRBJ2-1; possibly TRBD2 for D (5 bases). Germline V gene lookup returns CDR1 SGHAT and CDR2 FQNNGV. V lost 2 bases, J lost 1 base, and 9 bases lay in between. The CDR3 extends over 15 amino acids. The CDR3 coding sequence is TGTGCCAGCAGCTTATACGAGGGTTCCTACAATGAGCAGTTCTTC. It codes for CASSLYEGSYNEQFF.